The next 27 T cell receptor beta chains were all read from a single sample in a study of T cell repertoires in cytomegalovirus infection. TCRdb redid the calling of the reads with MiXCR, one entry per CDR3 protein. The repertoire includes under 95,000 distinct CDR3 sequences, roughly 44% of them detected once, and roughly 93% sits in the top ten. Antigen specificity for these receptors is unknown. The sequenced sample was CD8+ T cells from cultured PBMCs, obtained from culture after CMV antigen stimulation. The receptors were sampled from a human donor in good health (CMV status not recorded). Some clones in this sample may be carry-over from other donors' samples.

The gene calls are TRBV28 and TRBJ2-1, with 9 nucleotides matching TRBD2. The ends lost 7 bases at V and 3 bases at J; junction bases unmatched: 4. This CDR3 contains 14 residues. Germline CDR1 is MDHEN and CDR2 is SYDVKM. This CDR3 is CASNKREDYNEQFF. CDR3 sequence (DNA): TGTGCCAGCAATAAGCGGGAGGACTACAATGAGCAGTTCTTC.

The genes are TRBV6-2 or TRBV6-3 and TRBJ2-1, with 7 nucleotides matching TRBD1. V was clipped by 0 bases and J by 0 bases; unmatched bases: 2. The CDR3 consists of 16 residues. Germline V lookup: CDR1 MNHEY, CDR2 SVGEGT. The CDR3 bases are TGTGCCAGCAGTTACTCGAGACAGGGCTCCTACAATGAGCAGTTCTTC. Amino acid sequence: CASSYSRQGSYNEQFF.

This clonotype was seen more than once but under ten times. The chain links TRBV7-6 to TRBJ2-1; TRBD2 aligns across 12 bases. Germline V gene sequence: CDR1 SGHVS, CDR2 FNYEAQ. There are 18 residues in the CDR3. Unmatched junction bases numbered 15, after V lost 4 bases and J lost 8 bases. The CDR3 loop is CASSSRLAGVFSSDEQFF. The CDR3 DNA reads as TGTGCCAGCAGCTCACGACTAGCGGGAGTTTTCAGTAGCGATGAGCAGTTCTTC.

The chain joins TRBV14 to TRBJ1-6; no definite D call. This CDR3 is 15 amino acids long. V lost 1 base to trimming and J lost 13 bases, with 17 bases between them. Germline assignment: CDR1 SGHDN and CDR2 FVKESK. This CDR3 reads CASSQVKGLDSPLHF. CDR3 DNA sequence: TGTGCCAGCAGCCAAGTAAAAGGTTTGGACTCTCCCCTCCACTTT.

The J gene is TRBJ2-7, the V gene TRBV7-2; tentatively, D is TRBD2 (6 bases). Looked up from germline, CDR1 is SGHTA and CDR2 is FQGNSA. CDR3 length: 13 residues. Trimming left V 5 bases short and J 7 bases short, with 15 bases between. As DNA, the CDR3 is TGTGCCAGCAGCCCTATGGCCGGGAGTGAGCAGTACTTC. It is translated as CASSPMAGSEQYF.

V gene TRBV7-6 combines with J gene TRBJ2-3; a possible D gene is TRBD2 (6 bases). Trimming took off 2 bases at V and 4 bases at J, with 13 bases between the two ends. The CDR3 runs 15 residues. Germline lookup yields CDR1 SGHVS and CDR2 FNYEAQ. The CDR3 DNA follows: TGTGCCAGCAGCTTATTAGGCGGGAAGCCAGATACGCAGTATTTT. Protein: CASSLLGGKPDTQYF.

The chain has TRBV6-6 and TRBJ1-2; D gene ambiguous. V shed 7 bases and J shed 2 bases, with 8 bases lying between them. From germline, CDR1 is MNHNY and CDR2 SVGAGI (reference sequence). The CDR3 has 12 amino acids. CDR3 in amino acids: CASNLGNYGYTF. The DNA for the CDR3 is TGTGCCAGCAACCTGGGGAACTATGGCTACACCTTC.

The chain combines TRBV5-6 with TRBJ1-1; unclear D gene. Germline CDR1 is SGHDT and CDR2 is YYEEEE. This CDR3 is 17 amino acids long. V was cut by 0 bases and J by 0 bases, with 15 bases left in between. Written as DNA, the CDR3 is TGTGCCAGCAGCTTGGGTTTGCGATTACCTATGAACACTGAAGCTTTCTTT. The encoded protein is CASSLGLRLPMNTEAFF. The complete variable domain, with remaining parts taken from reference TRBV5-6 and TRBJ1-1, reads DAGVTQSPTHLIKTRGQQVTLRCSPKSGHDTVSWYQQALGQGPQFIFQYYEEEERQRGNFPDRFSGHQFPNYSSELNVNALLLGDSALYLCASSLGLRLPMNTEAFFGQGTRLTVV.

This chain uses TRBV28 with TRBJ2-3, with D hard to call. This CDR3 region has 12 residues. Germline-derived CDR1 and CDR2 are MDHEN and SYDVKM. V was cut by 7 bases and J by 5 bases, with 10 bases left in between. CDR3 bases: TGTGCCAGCAAGTTTGCAAAAGATACGCAGTATTTT. It translates to CASKFAKDTQYF.

The rearrangement uses TRBV6-1 and TRBJ2-5, with D perhaps TRBD2 (5 bases). The CDR3 consists of 14 residues. The germline CDR1 and CDR2 sequences are MNHNS and SASEGT. The V gene lost 5 bases and the J gene lost 4 bases, with 14 bases spanning the gap. The CDR3: CASSPAGFRETQYF. As DNA, the CDR3 is TGTGCCAGCAGTCCCGCGGGTTTCCGAGAGACCCAGTACTTC.

About this clonotype itself: At one end, the junction sequence differs from germline, possibly due to a read error. The rearrangement joins TRBV28 to TRBJ2-7, with a tentative D call TRBD1 (6 bases). This CDR3 is built from 13 residues. Germline loops: CDR1 MDHEN, CDR2 SYDVKM. CDR3 sequence: CASSLWDIYEQYF. CDR3 sequence (DNA): TGTGCTAGCAGTTTATGGGACATTTACGAGCAGTACTTC.

The chain carries TRBV12-3 or TRBV12-4 and TRBJ1-6; 8 bases map to TRBD1. After removal of 6 bases from V and 9 bases from J, the junction contained 7 bases not matched to a gene. The CDR3 totals 14 residues. CDR3 bases: TGTGCCAGCAGCCCAGGGGGCCCAGGTTCACCCCTCCACTTT. Translation gives CASSPGGPGSPLHF.

The chain links TRBV12-3 or TRBV12-4 to TRBJ2-7; 11 nucleotides line up with TRBD2. Trimming took 6 bases from V and 3 from J; bases not matched to a gene: 7. The CDR3 extends over 15 amino acids. The CDR3 loop is CASSPSGGRLYEQYF. In nucleotides, the CDR3 is TGTGCCAGCAGCCCTAGCGGGGGGCGTCTCTACGAGCAGTACTTC.

The chain uses TRBV11-2 and TRBJ2-1; D possibly corresponds to TRBD2 (5 bases). Trimming removed 2 bases at V and 5 bases at J, with 7 bases between. This CDR3 has 13 amino acids. The germline V gene encodes CDR1 SGHAT and CDR2 FQNNGV. The CDR3 DNA reads TGTGCCAGCAGCTTATGGCGGGACAATGAGCAGTTCTTC. It encodes CASSLWRDNEQFF.

The gene calls are TRBV7-2 and TRBJ2-7; a possible D gene is TRBD1 (6 bases). CDR1 is SGHTA and CDR2 is FQGNSA in the germline V gene. The CDR3 extends over 14 amino acids. V was cut by 3 bases and J by 0 bases, with 9 bases left in between. The CDR3 DNA reads as TGTGCCAGCAGCTTTACAGGGACCTCCTACGAGCAGTACTTC. Protein product: CASSFTGTSYEQYF.

This clonotype has only a few counts. This chain uses TRBV6-2 or TRBV6-3 with TRBJ2-7, with D maybe TRBD2 (7 bases). Trimming cost V 0 bases and J 3 bases, with 12 bases left between them. CDR1 MNHEY and CDR2 SVGEGT come from the germline V gene. The CDR3 contains 15 residues. CDR3 in DNA: TGTGCCAGCAGTTACTCCGGGGGGCGCGTCTACGAGCAGTACTTC. Amino acid sequence: CASSYSGGRVYEQYF.

This clonotype has only one observation. V gene TRBV18 combines with J gene TRBJ2-4; weak D call: TRBD2 (6 bases). The V end was cut by 6 bases, the J end by 1 base, with 19 bases between. The CDR3 is 17 residues long. Per germline, CDR1 KGHSH and CDR2 LQKENI. For the CDR3, the DNA is TGTGCCAGCTCTCCTTCGAGCGGGCGCGGGGCCAAAAACATTCAGTACTTC. This encodes CASSPSSGRGAKNIQYF.

The chain couples TRBV28 to TRBJ1-3; TRBD1 is a possible D gene (5 bases). The germline V and J ends were trimmed by 3 bases and 0 bases, with 6 bases remaining between them. CDR1 is MDHEN, CDR2 SYDVKM, per germline. CDR3 length: 14 residues. CDR3 protein: CASSFGGSGNTIYF. As DNA, the CDR3 is TGTGCCAGCAGTTTCGGGGGCTCTGGAAACACCATATATTTT. The full variable domain, its missing parts supplied by reference TRBV28 and TRBJ1-3, is DVKVTQSSRYLVKRTGEKVFLECVQDMDHENMFWYRQDPGLGLRLIYFSYDVKMKEKGDIPEGYSVSREKKERFSLILESASTNQTSMYLCASSFGGSGNTIYFGEGSWLTVV.

The V call is TRBV27, the J call TRBJ2-1, with 12 positions matching TRBD2. The CDR3 is made up of 15 amino acids. The V segment lost 8 bases and the J segment 11 bases; nucleotides outside the gene matches: 13. Germline V CDR1 and CDR2: MNHEY, SMNVEV (reference sequence). CDR3 loop: CASLTSGGPLPKQFF. The CDR3, as DNA: TGTGCCAGCTTGACTAGCGGGGGACCGCTACCAAAGCAGTTCTTC.

This chain uses TRBV28 with TRBJ2-7, with TRBD1 matching 8 bases. Germline trimming cut 6 bases from V and 3 bases from J; bases unmatched to any gene: 10. The CDR3 spans 15 residues. Germline V gene sequence: CDR1 MDHEN, CDR2 SYDVKM. CDR3 protein: CASRILAGQVYEQYF. The CDR3 nucleotides read TGTGCCAGCAGAATTCTGGCGGGACAGGTCTACGAGCAGTACTTC.

The rearrangement uses TRBV7-2 and TRBJ1-1; D remains unclear. The germline V gene has CDR1 SGHTA and CDR2 FQGNSA. V was trimmed by 1 base and J by 5 bases, leaving 14 bases between them. The CDR3 covers 15 residues. CDR3 sequence reads: CASSLGGGWMTEAFF. CDR3 nucleotides: TGTGCCAGCAGCTTAGGCGGAGGGTGGATGACTGAAGCTTTCTTT.

This clonotype was detected only a few times. The chain has TRBV6-1 and TRBJ1-6, with D possibly being TRBD1 (6 bases). Germline CDR1 is MNHNS and CDR2 is SASEGT. Trimming took off 1 base at V and 4 bases at J, with 11 bases between the two ends. This CDR3 is 16 amino acids long. CDR3: CASSEGAQGYNSPLHF. CDR3 DNA sequence: TGTGCCAGCAGTGAAGGGGCTCAGGGGTATAATTCACCCCTCCACTTT.

The chain links TRBV7-1 to TRBJ1-4; D not certain. TRBV7-1 is noted as an ORF with a role that remains uncertain. V shed 3 bases and J shed 7 bases, with 18 bases lying between them. This CDR3 region has 16 residues. The CDR3 sequence: CASSSTRTAQAEKLFF. The CDR3 DNA reads as TGTGCCAGCAGCTCGACTCGGACGGCACAAGCTGAAAAACTGTTTTTT.

About this clonotype itself: This may be a read error: a much more frequent sequence differs by one nucleotide. This chain links TRBV7-8 with TRBJ2-1; unclear D gene. CDR1 SGHVS and CDR2 FQNEAQ come from the germline V gene. Deletions cut 0 bases from V and 8 bases from J, with 17 bases between. The CDR3 sequence is 16 residues long. The CDR3 region has the DNA TGTGCCAGCAGCTTAGCGTGGGTAGACGCACCGGATGAGCAGTTCTTC. It codes for CASSLAWVDAPDEQFF.

This clonotype appeared a few times. The chain is built from TRBV7-6 and TRBJ2-5; no definite D call. The ends were cut back, 6 bases at V and 4 bases at J, with 6 bases in the middle. Germline V lookup: CDR1 SGHVS, CDR2 FNYEAQ. The CDR3 sequence is 11 residues long. In DNA, the CDR3 is TGTGCCAGCAGTGGCTCAGAGACCCAGTACTTC. Its protein is CASSGSETQYF.

The sample holds a few counts of this clonotype. The gene calls are TRBV7-2 and TRBJ1-5; 8 positions agree with TRBD1. J lost 3 bases, V lost 2 bases, and 3 bases had no gene match. Germline values: CDR1 SGHTA, CDR2 FQGNSA. This CDR3 has 15 residues. CDR3: CASSLTTGDNQPQHF. CDR3 DNA sequence: TGTGCCAGCAGCTTAACGACAGGGGACAATCAGCCCCAGCATTTT.

The V call is TRBV2, the J call TRBJ1-1, with TRBD1 matching 8 bases. The CDR3 is made up of 14 amino acids. Germline V CDR1 and CDR2: SNHLY, FYNNEI. V lost 8 bases, J lost 0 bases, and 5 bases stayed unmatched. The CDR3 nucleotides are TGTGCCAGCGTTGGACAGGGCTTGAACACTGAAGCTTTCTTT. Protein sequence: CASVGQGLNTEAFF.